This record covers a single TCR beta chain. This clone's antigen is unknown. Base-call qualities are not available, and no considerably larger clone is one nucleotide away. According to the study, the label for this sample's time point signals: cycle 2 day 1 (C2D1) of nivolumab. All trial patients had relapsed after autologous stem cell transplantation, with cohorts A, B and C differing in prior brentuximab vedotin exposure. The trial cohort was composed of over 50 patients with relapsed/refractory classical Hodgkin lymphoma, for whom complete response, partial response or progressive disease was recorded as best overall response. Trial patients were treated with single-agent nivolumab in the multi-cohort phase II CheckMate 205 trial. An independent review committee assessed best overall response by applying the 2007 International Working Group response criteria. Trial PBMCs were obtained immediately prior to nivolumab initiation (C1D1) and on therapy at cycle 2 day 1 and cycle 4 day 1. Peripheral blood was collected in 8 mL Vacutainer Cell Preparation Tubes, from which PBMCs were isolated by centrifugation and then cryopreserved.

Genomic DNA was extracted with the Qiagen DNeasy kit from unsorted PBMCs and from negatively selected CD4+ and CD8+ fractions. Amplification of TCR beta CDR3 regions was done by immunoSEQ multiplex PCR with primers that anneal to V and J segments. Amplification bias was minimized using a synthetic immune receptor repertoire, and residual bias was removed computationally after sequencing. From the authors' description of their analysis: Repertoire diversity was quantified as the Shannon entropy index using custom Python scripts. Unsorted, CD4+ and CD8+ repertoires were analyzed separately, except for combined analyses in which CD4+ and CD8+ sequences were merged in silico. Clonal expansion was defined as a frequency increase of at least 2-fold after treatment compared with C1D1, and clones undetected at baseline were assigned a pseudocount of 0.5. Singleton clones were defined as clones with 0 or 1 copy at C1D1, and non-singleton clones were defined as clones with 2 or more copies. By matching protein sequences in sorted samples from the same patient, clones expanded in unsorted samples were annotated as CD4+, CD8+ or unknown. Diversity changes from C1D1 to C4D1 were tested in paired samples using Wilcoxon tests. This is the immuneACCESS table as TCRdb keeps it, with only in-frame sequences that have V and J called. A part of the clones is gone; compared with another copy, unresolved V genes explain less than half, and the rest is unexplained. D and trimming come from the DNA, and the V and J calls and clone size come from that table. The sample data list about 22,000 clones, and roughly 80% of these were observed just once. In total, the top ten clones hold 8% of the sample.

These data are taken from a study of PD-1 blockade in classical Hodgkin lymphoma (dated by TCRdb to between 2020 and 2021). Regarding the complete study: Nivolumab dosing was 3 mg/kg intravenously every 2 weeks, continuing until either disease progression or unacceptable toxicity. A peripheral blood immune signature of response to PD-1 blockade in classical Hodgkin lymphoma was defined using TCR beta sequencing and CyTOF. The paper as a whole reports these results and caveats: CD4+ but not CD8+ TCR diversity rose significantly by C4D1 (p=0.0027 vs p=0.16), most apparent in complete responders (p=0.02). The study covered only a single clinical trial cohort, and the causes of the repertoire differences, possibly disease activity or prior therapy, were still not defined. Among trial patients, those achieving complete response had baseline diversity similar to that of newly diagnosed patients, while diversity was significantly lower in partial responders and progressors. Baseline TCR diversity was reported to be lower in newly diagnosed patients than in healthy donors, and even lower in relapsed/refractory patients. Lower diversity was observed in patients in whom nivolumab was started less than 1 year after ASCT, and these patients were excluded from later analyses so that confounding by immune reconstitution would be avoided.

The sample here was peripheral blood mononuclear cells (PBMCs), taken before the second cycle of nivolumab. This receptor was taken from a human donor with classical Hodgkin lymphoma.

The CDR3: CASSPRFYTEAFF. In nucleotide form, the sequence is TGCGCCAGCAGCCCTCGGTTCTACACTGAAGCTTTCTTT. The rearrangement joined TRBV4-3 to TRBJ1-1; the D gene lacks a confident call. Trimming at the junction amounts to 4 bases on V and 3 bases on J, and the germline ends lie 9 bases apart. Inclusive of the bounding cysteine and phenylalanine, the CDR3 is 13 residues long. CDR3 DNA only is kept here, 39 bases in frame from base 1. CDR1 and CDR2, looked up from the germline V gene, are LGHNA and YSLEER.